The present TCR beta chain was sequenced within a study of CXCR3-negative and CXCR3-positive naive CD8 T cells (dated by TCRdb to about 2019). About the study as a whole: In total, 130 million to 150 million TRB reads were obtained, or roughly 1.5 +/- 0.3 million reads per library. Diversity and physicochemical repertoire analyses covered under twelve donors pooled from two independent experiments. The TRBV-TRBJ cluster analysis covered naive subsets from 5 donors and memory cells from 3 donors. What the authors observed across the whole study: Repertoire diversity was comparably high in both naive subsets but much lower in memory CD8+ T cells. Compared with CXCR3-negative naive cells, CXCR3-positive naive cells had TRB CDR3s with higher hydrophobicity (lower Kidera factor 4), lower energy, and higher strength and volume indices. Similar TRBV-TRBJ usage was shown by naive CXCR3-negative and CXCR3-positive cells from the same donor, whereas distinct patterns were shown by memory cells. Freshly isolated PBMCs were used for most assays because CXCR3 expression went down partially after cryopreservation. Because surface CD5, which has been linked to self-reactivity in mice, was comparable between naive subsets, TCR interaction strength was also inferred from TRB CDR3 physicochemical properties.

Sequencing instrument: NextSeq 550. The Human TCR Profiling Kit (MiLaboratory) was used to prepare UMI-labeled 5' RACE TRB cDNA libraries. The full amount of extracted RNA was used for cDNA synthesis, and the full amount of resulting cDNA was used for PCR amplification. Libraries were prepared in parallel using an identical number of PCR cycles. The paper's data handling went like this. With a minimum of two reads required per UMI, MIGEC and MiXCR pulled out about 52,000 +/- 9,100 unique UMI-labeled TRB cDNA molecules from each library. An average of around 40,000 +/- 10,000 functional in-frame TRB CDR3 nucleotide clonotypes without stop codons was found per library. After each sample was downsampled to 5000 UMI-labeled TRB molecules, VDJtools was used to calculate diversity metrics such as normalized Shannon-Wiener and Chao1. VDJtools was used to calculate clonotype-size-weighted physicochemical properties of the central five CDR3 residues, namely interaction energy, strength, volume and Kidera factor 4. TCRdb reprocessed the sequencing reads and holds a single record per CDR3 protein sequence, with no DNA. TCRdb's processing, not the authors' own work, is the source of the V and J calls. This sample's table carries approximately 96,000 distinct CDR3 sequences. About 1% of the sample is taken by the ten largest.

A note on this clonotype: Its specific antigen is unknown.

The CDR3 runs 14 amino acids, cysteine and phenylalanine included. The coding DNA is unavailable. As encoded in the germline V gene, CDR1 is SGHDT while CDR2 is YYEEEE. Each CD8+ T cell subset was flow-sorted in triplicate, and 300,000 or so cells per subset were placed directly into RLT lysis buffer. Naive CD8+ T cells were defined stringently as CD45RO-CCR7+CD27+CD95- to exclude memory contaminants. Standard density gradient centrifugation was used to isolate peripheral blood mononuclear cells from buffy coats. A FACSAria III was used to flow-sort naive CXCR3-negative and CXCR3-positive CD8+ T cells. An RNeasy Mini Kit was used to extract total RNA from the sorted cells.

Sequenced: naive CXCR3+ CD8+ T cells from blood. Interpreted using the paper, the cell subset or site label stands for: CD45RO-CCR7+CD27+CD95- naive CD8+ T cells expressing CXCR3 (TNR3+). This chain is built from TRBV5-6 and TRBJ2-1. The receptor was isolated from a human donor in good health. Some clones in this sample may be carry-over from other donors' samples. CDR3 region: CASSWLSYYNEQFF. Where the CDR3 stops, the reference TRBV5-6 and TRBJ2-1 genes take over; the full variable domain is DAGVTQSPTHLIKTRGQQVTLRCSPKSGHDTVSWYQQALGQGPQFIFQYYEEEERQRGNFPDRFSGHQFPNYSSELNVNALLLGDSALYLCASSWLSYYNEQFFGPGTRLTVL.